This is a list of T cell receptor beta chains from one sample in a study of tumor and adjacent non-tumor tissue in lung cancer. Each CDR3 protein is one row after TCRdb ran MiXCR on the multiplex PCR reads. The table lists around 39,000 distinct CDR3 sequences, roughly 60% of them singletons, with under 60% in the top ten. Input material: distant non-tumor lung tissue. The origin of the receptors is a man over 45 with non-small cell lung cancer. CDR3s include the opening cysteine and the closing phenylalanine or tryptophan. Each record gives: CDR3 protein, CDR3 DNA, V gene, clone size, J gene, D gene. D genes are given only for firm matches. Expanded clones get a size class; other rows say once, few or many, or leave the size out.

CAKIAGQFF | TGTGCCAAAATAGCCGGGCAGTTCTTC | TRBV28 | many | TRBJ2-1 | -
CASSLWGQFSWANVLTF | TGTGCCAGCAGTTTATGGGGACAATTCTCTTGGGCCAACGTCCTGACTTTC | TRBV28 | - | TRBJ2-6 | -
CASSLQGLNSPLHF | TGTGCCAGCAGCCTACAGGGATTAAATTCACCCCTCCACTTT | TRBV11-2 | medium-sized | TRBJ1-6 | -
CATPPEGYEQYF | TGCGCCACACCGCCGGAGGGCTACGAGCAGTACTTC | TRBV10-2 | once | TRBJ2-7 | -
CASSKLGEGHRNEQFF | TGTGCCAGCAGCAAGTTGGGGGAGGGCCATAGGAATGAGCAGTTCTTC | TRBV21-1 | - | TRBJ2-1 | -
CASSERRGGTDTQYF | TGTGCCAGTAGTGAAAGGAGAGGGGGCACAGATACGCAGTATTTT | TRBV2 | once | TRBJ2-3 | -
CSASLTSGYTGELFF | TGCAGTGCTAGTTTAACTAGCGGCTATACCGGGGAGCTGTTTTTT | TRBV20-1 | few | TRBJ2-2 | TRBD2
CASSLGGTGNTDAFF | TGTGCCAGCAGCTTAGGGGGGACAGGGAATACTGATGCTTTCTTT | TRBV11-2 | - | TRBJ1-1 | TRBD1
CASGYSTESDQPQHF | TGTGCCAGCGGTTACTCGACGGAGTCAGATCAGCCCCAGCATTTC | TRBV6-5 | - | TRBJ1-5 | -
CASSLTVSQDGTGTQYF | TGTGCCAGCAGCTTAACCGTCAGCCAGGATGGCACAGGTACGCAGTATTTT | TRBV11-2 | - | TRBJ2-3 | -
CASSDLARTGSSYEQYF | TGTGCCAGCAGTGATCTCGCCCGCACGGGAAGCTCCTACGAGCAGTACTTC | TRBV28 | - | TRBJ2-7 | -
CASGAGTGLAKNIQYF | TGTGCCAGCGGTGCCGGGACAGGGCTAGCCAAAAACATTCAGTACTTC | TRBV2 | few | TRBJ2-4 | TRBD1
CASSLRARDPYTF | TGCGCCAGCAGCCTCAGAGCTAGGGATCCCTACACCTTC | TRBV12-3/TRBV12-4 | - | TRBJ1-2 | -
CSAHNRVRGLKTQYF | TGCAGTGCCCATAACCGGGTCAGGGGGTTAAAGACCCAGTACTTC | TRBV20-1 | - | TRBJ2-5 | TRBD1
CASSLGRDSYEQYF | TGTGCCAGCAGCTTGGGGCGGGACAGCTACGAGCAGTACTTC | TRBV5-4 | - | TRBJ2-7 | -
CASSPPGSQTELFF | TGTGCCAGCAGTCCACCCGGGTCCCAAACGGAGCTGTTTTTT | TRBV12-3/TRBV12-4 | - | TRBJ2-2 | -